The sequence of this TCR beta chain was determined in a study of a mutant IDH1 vaccine in newly diagnosed glioma. At the level of the study: Treated patients showed a male proportion of roughly 62%, a female proportion of around 40%, and a mean age of roughly 40 years.

For this clone: No antigen is known for it.

Study-level findings and limits: Researchers report vaccine-induced immune responses in over 90% of patients.

As for time point: week 11, during vaccination. Vaccination comprised doses that each held 300 ug of mutant IDH1 20-mer peptide, plus topical imiquimod. The CDR3 totals 13 residues. V lost 3 bases and J 9 bases, leaving 12 bases between the germline ends. Germline V gene lookup returns CDR1 KGHSH and CDR2 LQKENI. Sequencing was performed with immunoSEQ multiplex PCR; in TCRdb, only in-frame clones are kept and a portion is missing. Seen here are under 65,000 clones, about 80% observed once, and the top ten hold approximately 6.1%. The source material was PBMCs, sampled from a glioma patient whose treatment included an IDH1 peptide vaccine. The J gene is TRBJ2-1, the V gene TRBV18; tentatively, D is TRBD2 (5 bases). The clonotype was recovered from a man in his fifties with glioma. CDR3 DNA: TGTGCCAGCTCACCGAGACGCGAGGGTGAGCAGTTCTTC. It is translated as CASSPRREGEQFF.